What follows are 9 T cell receptor beta chains derived from one specimen sequenced in a study of neurological immune-mediated disorders. TCRdb used MiXCR to reprocess the 5' RACE reads, holding one entry per CDR3 protein. Of under 45,000 distinct CDR3 sequences listed, 3% to 4.5% are singletons. Input material: PBMCs. These receptors all come from a man under 40 with multiple sclerosis.

The table lists this clonotype with many counts. V gene TRBV6-6 combines with J gene TRBJ2-7, with 8 bases identical to TRBD1. Germline-derived CDR1 and CDR2 are MNHNY and SVGAGI (reference sequence). The J segment lost 3 bases and the V segment lost 7 bases, leaving 8 bases of the junction unmatched. This CDR3 contains 14 residues. CDR3 amino acids: CASNRQGRFYEQYF. The CDR3 nucleotides read TGTGCCAGCAATCGACAGGGGCGGTTCTACGAGCAGTACTTC.

This clonotype came up many times. The chain couples TRBV29-1 to TRBJ2-3; no definite D call. V was clipped by 6 bases and J by 3 bases, with 13 bases between them. The CDR3 extends over 13 amino acids. Germline CDR1 and CDR2: SQVTM and ANQGSEA. CDR3 bases: TGCAGCGTGGCGGTAGGGCAAACAGATACGCAGTATTTT. Translating gives CSVAVGQTDTQYF.

This clonotype has ten or more counts. This chain joins TRBV7-2 and TRBJ2-5, with 8 bases lining up with TRBD1. J gave up 7 bases and V 5 bases, and 6 bases lay outside the gene matches. This CDR3 is 13 amino acids long. The germline gives CDR1 SGHTA, CDR2 FQGNSA. CDR3 sequence reads: CASSPGQGGTQYF. Here the CDR3 DNA reads TGTGCCAGCAGCCCCGGACAGGGAGGGACCCAGTACTTC. Together with reference TRBV7-2 and TRBJ2-5, the CDR3 gives the full variable domain: GAGVSQSPSNKVTEKGKDVELRCDPISGHTALYWYRQSLGQGLEFLIYFQGNSAPDKSGLPSDRFSAERTGGSVSTLTIQRTQQEDSAVYLCASSPGQGGTQYFGPGTRLLVL.

This clonotype was detected only a few times. The genes are TRBV9 and TRBJ1-1, with a tentative D call TRBD1 (5 bases). The CDR3 totals 14 residues. Deletions cut 4 bases from V and 4 bases from J, with 14 bases between. Per the germline V gene, CDR1 is SGDLS and CDR2 is YYNGEE. The CDR3 here is CASSPQAPGTEAFF. In DNA form, the CDR3 reads TGTGCCAGCAGCCCACAGGCTCCGGGCACTGAAGCTTTCTTT.

This clonotype appeared many times. The V and J genes are TRBV5-1 and TRBJ1-5; 9 bases are a match to TRBD1. The CDR3 totals 15 residues. Trimming at V came to 4 bases and at J to 3 bases, leaving 5 bases not matched to a gene. Germline-derived CDR1 and CDR2 are SGHRS and YFSETQ. The CDR3 loop is CASSAGTGINQPQHF. The CDR3 DNA follows: TGCGCCAGCAGCGCAGGGACAGGGATCAATCAGCCCCAGCATTTT.

Many counts were recorded for this clonotype. This chain's CDR3 is CASSLDVQTPDTQYF. CDR3 DNA: TGTGCCAGCAGTCTGGACGTCCAAACGCCCGATACGCAGTATTTT. The rearrangement uses TRBV27 and TRBJ2-3; D is unclear. Trimming removed 5 bases from V and 6 bases from J, with 18 bases in between. The CDR3 is 15 residues long. Germline loops: CDR1 MNHEY, CDR2 SMNVEV (reference sequence).

V gene TRBV7-8 combines with J gene TRBJ1-5, with D maybe TRBD1 (6 bases). The CDR3 spans 15 residues. V lost 3 bases to trimming and J lost 7 bases, with 16 bases between them. Looked up from germline, CDR1 is SGHVS and CDR2 is FQNEAQ. Here the CDR3 reads CASSFSDRPGQPQHF. The CDR3 nucleotides are TGTGCCAGCAGCTTTAGTGACAGGCCCGGACAGCCCCAGCATTTT.

This clonotype was seen at least ten times. This chain joins TRBV4-2 and TRBJ2-5; TRBD2 aligns across 14 bases. The V segment lost 1 base and the J segment 4 bases; nucleotides outside the gene matches: 2. CDR1 LGHNA and CDR2 YNFKEQ come from the germline V gene. The CDR3 spans 16 residues. CDR3 in DNA: TGTGCCAGCAGCCAAGCGACTAGCGGGGGGGGAGAGACCCAGTACTTC. Translating gives CASSQATSGGGETQYF.

There are many counts of this clonotype. The V gene is TRBV12-3 or TRBV12-4, the J gene TRBJ1-1; D is ambiguous. The CDR3 consists of 12 residues. V was trimmed by 2 bases and J by 4 bases, leaving 5 bases between them. The CDR3 protein is CASSLFRTEAFF. CDR3 nucleotide sequence: TGTGCCAGCAGTTTATTCCGCACTGAAGCTTTCTTT.